One T cell receptor beta chain is described in this entry. Its antigen is as yet unknown. This specimen belongs to a study of blood T cells in healthy people across ages. Regarding the study as a whole: Estimates of total diversity, which came from one million sequenced T cells, were considered to be underestimates.

The CDR3 loop spans 13 amino acids. Trimming shortened V by 2 bases and J by 5 bases, and 9 bases separated the two germline ends. Germline V CDR1 and CDR2: MNHEY, SVGEGT. Primers used in a second PCR of about 6 to 12 cycles were a sample-barcoded 5' primer and a J-beta primer mix. Each cDNA molecule carried a tag from a template-switch adaptor that contained 12 random nucleotides. MiXCR, applied by TCRdb to the 5' RACE reads, yields one record per CDR3 protein. The table includes fewer than 900,000 distinct CDR3 sequences, over 45% detected once. Donors gave around 9.3 milliliters of peripheral blood apiece.

The origin of this receptor is an older woman in good health. The chain is built from TRBV6-2 or TRBV6-3 and TRBJ1-1, with D unclear. Sequences were obtained from blood. CDR3 nucleotides: TGTGCCAGCAGTTACGGTAGGGAAACTGAAGCTTTCTTT. Translation: CASSYGRETEAFF.